The clone carrying this TCR beta chain turned up a few times. Its specificity is unknown. The data originate from a study of identical twins. General study points: High-abundance cord blood beta clonotypes had fewer insertions; memory repertoires showed none.

A universal primer site arose from template switching, and cDNA bore unique molecular identifiers. TCRdb re-analysed the 5' RACE reads in MiXCR, keeping a single row per CDR3 protein. This table holds about 690,000 distinct CDR3 sequences, around 6% found once. Trimming at V came to 6 bases and at J to 3 bases, leaving 11 bases not matched to a gene. The length of the CDR3 is 16 residues. CDR1 SEHNR and CDR2 FQNEAQ come from the germline V gene (reference sequence). Sequenced material: naive T cells sorted from blood. The rearrangement uses TRBV7-9 and TRBJ2-7, with 10 nucleotides matching TRBD1. This clonotype was sampled from a young man in good health. CDR3 sequence reads: CASSLNPGQGNYEQYF. CDR3 DNA sequence: TGTGCCAGCAGTCTCAACCCGGGACAGGGGAACTACGAGCAGTACTTC.